Listed here are 28 T cell receptor beta chains from one sample, sequenced in a study of CD8+ T cells in alopecia areata. The authors extracted RNA and reverse transcribed it into cDNA as the sequencing template. Sequencing used immunoSEQ multiplex PCR; TCRdb keeps in-frame clones, though not all of them. Of around 140,000 clones listed, around 50% are singletons. Treatment noted: oral pan-JAK inhibitor, 5-10 mg twice daily. Sequencing used CD8+ T cells sorted from blood, obtained at week 4, from a patient treated with tofacitinib. These receptors were collected from a human donor with alopecia areata.

The J gene is TRBJ1-4, the V gene TRBV6-1; D unclear. V dropped 4 bases and J dropped 6 bases, with 15 bases sitting between them. Germline V gene lookup returns CDR1 MNHNS and CDR2 SASEGT. The CDR3 length is 15 residues. DNA of the CDR3: TGTGCCAGCAGTGTTATCCGGGGTGAACATGAAAAACTGTTTTTT. This sequence encodes CASSVIRGEHEKLFF.

This clone was seen only a few times. The J gene is TRBJ2-1, the V gene TRBV7-9; tentatively, D is TRBD1 (5 bases). The CDR3 covers 17 residues. The ends were cut back, 5 bases at V and 0 bases at J, with 17 bases in the middle. The V gene's germline CDR1 is SEHNR and CDR2 FQNEAQ (reference sequence). CDR3 coding DNA: TGTGCCAGCAGCGCGCCAACAGGTTACTCCTCCTACAATGAGCAGTTCTTC. Translation gives CASSAPTGYSSYNEQFF. Combining the CDR3 with reference TRBV7-9 and TRBJ2-1 gives the whole variable domain DTGVSQNPRHKITKRGQNVTFRCDPISEHNRLYWYRQTLGQGPEFLTYFQNEAQLEKSRLLSDRFSAERPKGSFSTLEIQRTEQGDSAMYLCASSAPTGYSSYNEQFFGPGTRLTVL.

This clone was seen only a few times. This chain links TRBV27 with TRBJ2-5; D tentatively fits TRBD1 or TRBD2 (5 bases each). V lost 4 bases, J lost 5 bases, and 14 bases lay in between. Looked up from germline, CDR1 is MNHEY and CDR2 is SMNVEV (reference sequence). The CDR3 contains 14 residues. CDR3 DNA sequence: TGTGCCAGCAGTTCTGACGGGGCAGGGGAGACCCAGTACTTC. It translates to CASSSDGAGETQYF.

The chain uses TRBV29-1 and TRBJ1-2; perhaps TRBD1 as D (5 bases). CDR1 is SQVTM, CDR2 ANQGSEA, per germline. The CDR3 loop spans 11 amino acids. The V and J ends lost 6 bases and 2 bases respectively, with 7 bases between them. The CDR3 is CSVKGNYGYTF. The CDR3 DNA reads as TGCAGCGTCAAGGGGAACTATGGCTACACCTTC.

V usage is TRBV30 and J usage is TRBJ1-5, with 8 positions matching TRBD1. The CDR3 runs 13 residues. V shed 2 bases and J 5 bases; nucleotides not matched to a gene: 2. Germline values: CDR1 GTSNPN, CDR2 SVGIG (reference sequence). The CDR3 region is CAWSPTGDQPQHF. CDR3 nucleotides: TGTGCCTGGAGTCCGACAGGGGATCAGCCCCAGCATTTT.

This clone was counted only a few times. The rearrangement joins TRBV30 to TRBJ2-2; D gene uncertain. The length of the CDR3 is 16 residues. V shed 3 bases and J shed 0 bases, with 14 bases lying between them. The V gene's germline CDR1 is GTSNPN and CDR2 SVGIG (reference sequence). CDR3 sequence: CAWSKRERANTGELFF. The CDR3 region has the DNA TGTGCCTGGAGCAAAAGGGAAAGGGCGAACACCGGGGAGCTGTTTTTT.

This chain uses TRBV7-8 with TRBJ2-3; unclear D gene. The CDR3 is 13 amino acids. The V end lost 6 bases, the J end lost 3 bases, and 10 bases lay between the germline ends. In germline, CDR1 is SGHVS, CDR2 FQNEAQ. CDR3 sequence reads: CASRVTKTDTQYF. The CDR3, as DNA: TGTGCCAGCAGGGTCACCAAGACAGATACGCAGTATTTT. Supplemented by reference TRBV7-8 and TRBJ2-3, the full variable domain reads GAGVSQSPRYKVAKRGQDVALRCDPISGHVSLFWYQQALGQGPEFLTYFQNEAQLDKSGLPSDRFFAERPEGSVSTLKIQRTQQEDSAVYLCASRVTKTDTQYFGPGTRLTVL.

In regard to this clone: This CDR3 is also generated by other DNA sequences in the sample. This chain connects TRBV27 to TRBJ1-2, with unresolved D. Germline values: CDR1 MNHEY, CDR2 SMNVEV (reference sequence). The CDR3 loop spans 13 amino acids. The V gene lost 5 bases and the J gene lost 1 base, with 8 bases spanning the gap. The CDR3 spells CASSLGLNYGYTF. Written as DNA, the CDR3 is TGTGCCAGCAGTCTTGGACTTAACTATGGCTACACCTTC.

The J gene is TRBJ2-1, the V gene TRBV7-8; 16 bases align to TRBD2. V shed 6 bases and J 5 bases; nucleotides not matched to a gene: 13. In germline, CDR1 is SGHVS, CDR2 FQNEAQ. CDR3 length: 19 amino acids. The CDR3 region is CASRLKGLAGGNSHNEQFF. The CDR3 DNA is TGTGCCAGCAGGCTAAAGGGACTAGCGGGGGGGAACAGTCACAATGAGCAGTTCTTC.

Points on this clone: Other DNA sequences in the sample encode the same CDR3. The V gene is TRBV13, the J gene TRBJ1-6; D not resolved. The germline CDR1 and CDR2 sequences are PRHDT and FYEKMQ (reference sequence). Between the trimmed V and J ends, which lost 0 bases and 10 bases, there was a span of 7 bases. The CDR3 has 13 residues. The CDR3 bases are TGTGCCAGCAGCTTAGGTGGCGACTCACCCCTCCACTTT. Amino acid sequence: CASSLGGDSPLHF.

The V and J genes are TRBV20-1 and TRBJ1-1, with D unclear. The V end was cut by 7 bases, the J end by 2 bases, with 8 bases between. Germline V gives CDR1 DFQATT, CDR2 SNEGSKA (reference sequence). The CDR3 spans 11 residues. The CDR3 DNA sequence: TGCAGTGGCCGGAGAAACACTGAAGCTTTCTTT. Translated: CSGRRNTEAFF.

The chain is built from TRBV27 and TRBJ2-7, with TRBD1 identical over 7 bases. Germline V gene data show CDR1 as MNHEY and CDR2 as SMNVEV (reference sequence). The CDR3 contains 15 residues. V shed 1 base, J shed 4 bases, and the junction held 7 bases outside the gene matches. CDR3 nucleotides: TGTGCCAGCAGTTTATACTTGACAGGGTGGTACGAGCAGTACTTC. Translated: CASSLYLTGWYEQYF.

This clone was recorded a few times. The chain combines TRBV19 with TRBJ1-2, with D possibly TRBD1 on 5 matching bases. This CDR3 comprises 14 residues. Trimming pared 3 bases from V and 3 bases from J, leaving 11 bases between. Germline lookup yields CDR1 LNHDA and CDR2 SQIVND (reference sequence). CDR3: CASSIAGIDYGYTF. The CDR3 coding sequence is TGTGCCAGTAGTATTGCAGGGATAGACTATGGCTACACCTTC.

The genes are TRBV30 and TRBJ2-1; no firm D call. Germline CDR1 reads GTSNPN; CDR2 reads SVGIG (reference sequence). V lost 0 bases and J 7 bases, leaving 10 bases between the germline ends. CDR3 size: 13 residues. DNA for the CDR3: TGTGCCTGGAGTGTCCTCCATGGGAATGAGCAGTTCTTC. It is translated as CAWSVLHGNEQFF. Based on the CDR3 plus reference TRBV30 and TRBJ2-1, the full variable domain is SQTIHQWPATLVQPVGSPLSLECTVEGTSNPNLYWYRQAAGRGLQLLFYSVGIGQISSEVPQNLSASRPQDRQFILSSKKLLLSDSGFYLCAWSVLHGNEQFFGPGTRLTVL.

The V call is TRBV2, the J call TRBJ2-7; possible D gene TRBD2, 5 bases. The V gene's germline CDR1 is SNHLY and CDR2 FYNNEI. CDR3 length: 14 amino acids. V was trimmed by 8 bases and J by 4 bases, leaving 18 bases between them. In nucleotides, the CDR3 is TGTGCCAGCGGGGAAGGAGGTAGTTTGTACGAGCAGTACTTC. This encodes CASGEGGSLYEQYF.

The rearrangement links TRBV29-1 to TRBJ1-4; a possible D gene is TRBD1 (5 bases). The CDR3 runs to 13 residues. Trimming left V 3 bases short and J 3 bases short, with 8 bases between. In germline, CDR1 is SQVTM, CDR2 ANQGSEA. The CDR3 sequence is CSVDLGANEKLFF. CDR3 coding DNA: TGCAGCGTTGATCTGGGGGCTAATGAAAAACTGTTTTTT.

This clone was observed a handful of times. V is TRBV29-1 and J is TRBJ2-1; unclear D gene. V was pared by 0 bases and J by 8 bases, with 8 bases between. The germline V gene encodes CDR1 SQVTM and CDR2 ANQGSEA. This CDR3 spans 12 amino acids. Here the CDR3 reads CSVEDGFDEQFF. The CDR3 nucleotides are TGCAGCGTTGAAGACGGATTCGATGAGCAGTTCTTC.

The rearrangement joins TRBV6-5 to TRBJ1-1; 9 bases align to TRBD1. Germline assignment: CDR1 MNHEY and CDR2 SVGAGI. This CDR3 spans 14 amino acids. Unmatched junction bases numbered 9, after V lost 5 bases and J lost 8 bases. In nucleotides, the CDR3 is TGTGCCAGCAGTGAGGACAGGGGTAGCACCGAAGCTTTCTTT. Its protein product is CASSEDRGSTEAFF.

The chain joins TRBV6-5 to TRBJ2-6, with 11 positions matching TRBD1. This CDR3 is built from 15 residues. The germline CDR1 and CDR2 sequences are MNHEY and SVGAGI. The CDR3 DNA reads TGTGCAACTGGGACAGGGGGCTCTGGGGCCAACGTCCTGACTTTC. As protein: CATGTGGSGANVLTF.

This clone has just a few counts. This sequence joins TRBV7-9 and TRBJ2-1; D unclear. V lost 1 base, J lost 8 bases, and 9 bases lay in between. The CDR3 totals 13 residues. In germline, CDR1 is SEHNR, CDR2 FQNEAQ (reference sequence). This CDR3 is CASSLGNFDEQFF. DNA for the CDR3: TGTGCCAGCAGCTTAGGCAACTTCGATGAGCAGTTCTTC.

The chain combines TRBV13 with TRBJ2-1; 9 nucleotides agree with TRBD2. The germline CDR1 and CDR2 sequences are PRHDT and FYEKMQ (reference sequence). CDR3 length: 15 amino acids. V dropped 8 bases and J dropped 8; count of bases not matched to a gene: 13. In DNA form, the CDR3 reads TGTGCCAGCGCCGACCGCGGGGGGGCCAGACATGAGCAGTTCTTC. Its protein is CASADRGGARHEQFF.

This clone was counted a few times. The DNA is left out, because the CDR3 cannot be placed on it with certainty; the CDR3 is given as TCRdb lists it. The gene calls are TRBV19 and TRBJ2-7; the table gives TRBD1 as D, unverified against the DNA. 14 amino acids form the CDR3, both terminal residues included. Germline V gene sequence: CDR1 LNHDA, CDR2 SQIVND (reference sequence). CDR3 loop: CASTSGTESYEQYF.

The CDR3 spells CAWSPGVDTEAFF. The CDR3 nucleotides are TGTGCCTGGAGTCCTGGGGTGGACACTGAAGCTTTCTTT. The chain carries TRBV30 and TRBJ1-1; D gene uncertain. The germline CDR1 and CDR2 sequences are GTSNPN and SVGIG (reference sequence). This CDR3 has 13 residues. V dropped 2 bases and J dropped 3 bases, with 10 bases sitting between them.

V usage is TRBV29-1 and J usage is TRBJ2-3; D gene ambiguous. The CDR3 extends over 12 amino acids. Trimming left V 6 bases short and J 6 bases short, with 13 bases between. Germline CDR1 is SQVTM and CDR2 is ANQGSEA. The CDR3 DNA reads TGCAGCGTAACGACGAAGGTTGATACGCAGTATTTT. Protein sequence: CSVTTKVDTQYF.

The chain employs TRBV13 and TRBJ1-5; the match to TRBD1 covers 8 bases. V shed 3 bases, J shed 5 bases, and the junction held 3 bases outside the gene matches. The CDR3 covers 14 residues. CDR1 and CDR2 (germline): PRHDT, FYEKMQ (reference sequence). The CDR3 DNA is TGTGCCAGCAGCTTCCAGGGGGCAGATCAGCCCCAGCATTTT. Protein: CASSFQGADQPQHF.

This chain joins TRBV5-6 and TRBJ2-7; D ambiguous. This CDR3 comprises 15 residues. V dropped 1 base and J dropped 6 bases, with 17 bases sitting between them. Germline CDR1 is SGHDT and CDR2 is YYEEEE. CDR3 DNA sequence: TGTGCCAGCAGCTTGCCCGCCCCTAGGGCTGGCGAGCAGTACTTC. This gives the protein CASSLPAPRAGEQYF.

The J gene is TRBJ2-7, the V gene TRBV7-9, with 9 bases identical to TRBD2. The CDR3 sequence is 16 residues long. The V segment lost 5 bases and the J segment 3 bases; nucleotides outside the gene matches: 11. Germline V gene data show CDR1 as SEHNR and CDR2 as FQNEAQ (reference sequence). CDR3 coding DNA: TGTGCCAGCAGCCGCCCGAGGAGCGGGGGGTTCTACGAGCAGTACTTC. Translating it yields CASSRPRSGGFYEQYF.

The chain couples TRBV5-6 to TRBJ2-1; 12 nucleotides line up with TRBD2. Germline CDR1 reads SGHDT; CDR2 reads YYEEEE. The CDR3 runs to 17 residues. V trimming: 4 bases; J trimming: 2 bases; junction bases outside the gene matches: 7. This CDR3 reads CASSPRTSGAPYNEQFF. The CDR3 region has the DNA TGTGCCAGCAGCCCAAGGACTAGCGGGGCACCCTACAATGAGCAGTTCTTC.